These T cell receptor beta chains were read from a single sample in a study of blood T cell repertoires in COVID-19. The repertoire was sequenced with immunoSEQ multiplex PCR; TCRdb's copy has only in-frame clones and lacks some. In the table there are nearly 250,000 clones, 86% of which are singletons. The specimen was peripheral blood. These receptors were collected from a woman in her fifties or sixties who had recovered from COVID-19. Each CDR3 is given with its conserved first and last residue. D genes are given only for firm matches. Clone size is given for some rows only: seen once, a few or many times, or a class if the clone is expanded.

j_call clone_size d_call v_call cdr3_nt cdr3_aa
TRBJ2-5 NA TRBD1 TRBV3-1/TRBV3-2 TGTGCCAGCAGCCAAGGGGGGAATAGGGGGCGGGAGACCCAGTACTTC CASSQGGNRGRETQYF
TRBJ1-1 NA NA TRBV6-1 TGTGCCAGCAGTGATCTTGTGACAGGTCCTGTCGCTGAAGCTTTCTTT CASSDLVTGPVAEAFF
TRBJ2-7 NA NA TRBV10-3 TGTGCCATCTCTTTCGACAGAAGCTACGAGCAGTACTTC CAISFDRSYEQYF
TRBJ2-2 NA NA TRBV11-3 TGTGCCAGCAGCTTAGGGTCAGGGGACACCGGGGAGCTGTTTTTT CASSLGSGDTGELFF
TRBJ1-2 few TRBD1 TRBV5-6 TGTGCCAGCAGCCTCTGGCGGACAGGGTGGGGCTACACCTTC CASSLWRTGWGYTF
TRBJ2-2 few NA TRBV18 TGTGCCAGCTCACCACAGACACCGAGGGACACCGGGGAGCTGTTTTTT CASSPQTPRDTGELFF
TRBJ2-7 NA TRBD2 TRBV4-2 TGTGCCAGCAGCCAAGGGGAGGGACTAGGTCGGTACGAGCAGTACTTC CASSQGEGLGRYEQYF
TRBJ2-1 NA TRBD1 TRBV7-3 TGTGCCAGCAGCACACCGGGACAGCAAAATGAGCAGTTCTTC CASSTPGQQNEQFF
TRBJ2-7 many TRBD2 TRBV10-3 TGTGCCATCAGCAAAGCGGGGGAAGACTCCTACGAGCAGTACTTC CAISKAGEDSYEQYF
TRBJ2-5 NA TRBD2 TRBV10-3 TGTGCCATCAGTGAGTCCCAACTAGCGGGGGGTTATCAAGAGACCCAGTACTTC CAISESQLAGGYQETQYF
TRBJ2-3 NA TRBD2 TRBV5-1 TGCGCCAGCAGCCTCCTGGGGACTAGCGGGGGGGAGGCAGATACGCAGTATTTT CASSLLGTSGGEADTQYF
TRBJ2-1 NA TRBD1 TRBV19 TGTGCCAGTAGTATGTCTCGGGACAGTTACAATGAGCAGTTCTTC CASSMSRDSYNEQFF
TRBJ1-1 NA TRBD1 TRBV24-1 TGTGCCACCAGTGATGCAGGACAGGGTTGGTCCACTGAAGCTTTCTTT CATSDAGQGWSTEAFF
TRBJ1-4 NA NA TRBV15 TGTGCCACCAGCAGAGAAGTCAGGGATGAAAAACTGTTTTTT CATSREVRDEKLFF
TRBJ1-2 NA TRBD1 TRBV6-5 TGTGCCAGCAGTTACGGACAGGGAGTTAACTATGGCTACACCTTC CASSYGQGVNYGYTF
TRBJ2-1 NA TRBD2 TRBV9 TGTGCCAGCAGCCAGTCTAGCGGGGGTTGGAATGAGCAGTTCTTC CASSQSSGGWNEQFF
TRBJ1-1 NA TRBD1 TRBV6-5 TGTGCCAGCAGCAGGGGGGATTCGGGAGCTTTCTTT CASSRGDSGAFF
TRBJ2-1 NA NA TRBV29-1 TGCAGCGTTGACCCGGGAACGGTCAATGAGCAGTTCTTC CSVDPGTVNEQFF
TRBJ2-1 NA TRBD2 TRBV6-4 TGTGCCAGCAGTGACAAGACTAGCGGGGGGAATGAGCAGTTCTTC CASSDKTSGGNEQFF
TRBJ1-3 NA NA TRBV7-2 TGTGCCAGCAGCTTAGCCCCTGGACTACCTGGAAACACCATATATTTT CASSLAPGLPGNTIYF
TRBJ2-7 NA TRBD1 TRBV7-2 TGTGCCAGCAGCTTAGCTGGACAGGTCTTTACCTACGAGCAGTACTTC CASSLAGQVFTYEQYF
TRBJ1-4 NA NA TRBV19 TGTGCCAGTAATCAGGGCGCAACTAATGAAAAACTGTTTTTT CASNQGATNEKLFF
TRBJ2-4 NA TRBD1 TRBV4-3 TGCGCCAGCAGCCAAGTGCAGGGGGCACCCAGCCAGTACTTC CASSQVQGAPSQYF
TRBJ1-1 NA NA TRBV29-1 TGCAGCGCCGGACAGTTGAACACTGAAGCTTTCTTT CSAGQLNTEAFF
TRBJ2-7 NA TRBD1 TRBV28 TGTGCCAGCAGTCGGCGGGACAGGTTTACCTACGAGCAGTACTTC CASSRRDRFTYEQYF
TRBJ2-7 NA NA TRBV6-5 TGTGCCAGCAGTCCAGGGTTATCCTACGAGCAGTACTTC CASSPGLSYEQYF
TRBJ1-1 NA TRBD1 TRBV5-1 TGCGCCAGCAGGGGGGGACAGGGCACTGAAGCTTTCTTT CASRGGQGTEAFF
TRBJ2-1 NA TRBD2 TRBV3-1/TRBV3-2 TGTGCCAGCAGCCAGGGCGGGGGGGCCGGCAATGAGCAGTTCTTC CASSQGGGAGNEQFF
TRBJ2-7 NA NA TRBV5-1 TGCGCCAGCAGCTTGGAACTATCGTACTACGAGCAGTACTTC CASSLELSYYEQYF
TRBJ2-7 few NA TRBV3-1/TRBV3-2 TGTGCCAGCACACCGCAAGGGGCCGTGACGGTACCCAACTCCTACGAGCAGTACTTC CASTPQGAVTVPNSYEQYF
TRBJ1-2 NA TRBD1 TRBV28 TGTGCCAGCAGTTTATCCGAGGGGGCGCGGGGCTACACCTTC CASSLSEGARGYTF
TRBJ2-5 once TRBD1 TRBV10-3 TGTGCCATCAGTCTCCGGACAGGACAAGAGACCCAGTACTTC CAISLRTGQETQYF
TRBJ1-3 NA TRBD1 TRBV7-9 TGTGCCAGCAGATCGGACAGGGGATATGAAAACACCATATATTTT CASRSDRGYENTIYF
TRBJ1-1 NA TRBD1 TRBV12-3/TRBV12-4 TGTGCCAGCAGTACAGGGGCGGGAACTGAAGCTTTCTTT CASSTGAGTEAFF
TRBJ2-5 NA NA TRBV6-6 TGTGCCAGCAGCGACCGGGTTGGGACATTGGAGACCCAGTACTTC CASSDRVGTLETQYF
TRBJ2-7 NA TRBD1 TRBV12-3/TRBV12-4 TGTGCCAGCAGTCCGGACAGGTACGAGCAGTACTTC CASSPDRYEQYF
TRBJ1-5 NA NA TRBV4-1 TGCGCCAGCAGCTACGGGAGGATGGGGCAGCCCCAGCATTTT CASSYGRMGQPQHF
TRBJ2-7 NA TRBD1 TRBV6-6 TGTGCCAGCAGACCCCCACCGGGACAGGCGTCCTACGAGCAGTACTTC CASRPPPGQASYEQYF
TRBJ2-2 NA NA TRBV9 TGTGCCAGCAACGTACAGGGGAACACCGGGGAGCTGTTTTTT CASNVQGNTGELFF
TRBJ1-5 NA NA TRBV18 TGTGCCAGCTCGCCGGAGAGGCACCAGCCCCAGCATTTT CASSPERHQPQHF
TRBJ1-2 NA TRBD1 TRBV28 TGTGCCAGCAGTTCCTACAGGGGGCCACACGGCTACACCTTC CASSSYRGPHGYTF
TRBJ2-1 NA TRBD2 TRBV7-3 TGTGCCAGCAGCTTGGGGGCTGAAGCGGGGGTAGGTAATGAGCAGTTCTTC CASSLGAEAGVGNEQFF
TRBJ1-2 NA TRBD1 TRBV15 TGTGCCACCAGCACCAGACAGGGCTATGGCTACACCTTC CATSTRQGYGYTF
TRBJ2-1 once TRBD2 TRBV28 TGTGCCAGCAGGGTACAAGCGGGGAGCTACAATGAGCAGTTCTTC CASRVQAGSYNEQFF
TRBJ2-7 NA TRBD1 TRBV7-9 TGTGCCAGCAGCTTCCCGCCCGGGACAGGGTACCCCTACGAGCAGTACTTC CASSFPPGTGYPYEQYF
TRBJ2-1 NA TRBD2 TRBV28 TGTGCCAGCAGATCGATAGCGGGAGACTCCTACAATGAGCAGTTCTTC CASRSIAGDSYNEQFF
TRBJ2-7 NA TRBD2 TRBV7-3 TGTGCCAGCAGCCACGACGGGGGGAGCTCCTACGAGCAGTACTTC CASSHDGGSSYEQYF